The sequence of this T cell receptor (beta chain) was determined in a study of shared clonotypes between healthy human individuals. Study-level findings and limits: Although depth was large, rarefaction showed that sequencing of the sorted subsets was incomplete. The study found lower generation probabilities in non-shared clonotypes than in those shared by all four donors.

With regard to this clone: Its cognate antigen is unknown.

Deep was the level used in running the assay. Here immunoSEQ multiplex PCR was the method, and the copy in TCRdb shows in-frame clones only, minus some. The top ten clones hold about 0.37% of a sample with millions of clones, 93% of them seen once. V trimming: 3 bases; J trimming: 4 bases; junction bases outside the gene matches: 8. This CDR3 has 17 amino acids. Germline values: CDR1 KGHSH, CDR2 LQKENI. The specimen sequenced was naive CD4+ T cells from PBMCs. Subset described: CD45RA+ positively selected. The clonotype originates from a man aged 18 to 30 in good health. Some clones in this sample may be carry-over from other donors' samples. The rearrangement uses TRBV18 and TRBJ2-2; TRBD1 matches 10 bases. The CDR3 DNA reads TGTGCCAGCTCACCCCCAACGGGACAGGGGCGCACCGGGGAGCTGTTTTTT. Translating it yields CASSPPTGQGRTGELFF. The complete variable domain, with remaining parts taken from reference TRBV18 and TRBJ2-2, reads NAGVMQNPRHLVRRRGQEARLRCSPMKGHSHVYWYRQLPEEGLKFMVYLQKENIIDESGMPKERFSAEFPKEGPSILRIQQVVRGDSAAYFCASSPPTGQGRTGELFFGEGSRLTVL.